Given below is one T cell receptor (beta chain) in context. In the original processing: Reference gene primer amplification yielded estimated nucleated cell counts. Sequenced by immunoSEQ multiplex PCR; TCRdb stores in-frame clones only, minus some. For V, J and clone size, that table is used; D and trimming come from the DNA. Among some 300,000 clones listed, 86% were seen once. This entry comes from a study of blood T cell repertoires in COVID-19. Overall study: Samples of COVID-19 (acute and convalescent) were obtained from the United States, Italy and Spain.

CDR1 and CDR2 from the germline V gene are LGHNA and YNFKEQ. The CDR3 loop spans 17 amino acids. The ends lost 4 bases at V and 5 bases at J; junction bases unmatched: 10. All enrollees were roughly 18 to 89 years old and from about 25 US areas. The sample was PBMCs or T cells enriched from blood (not recorded which). The receptor comes from a man aged 25 to 40 who had recovered from COVID-19. The genes are TRBV4-2 and TRBJ2-2; 10 bases line up with TRBD2. Here the CDR3 DNA reads TGTGCCAGCAGCCTCCGACCCAGCGGGGGGGATACCGGGGAGCTGTTTTTT. It translates to CASSLRPSGGDTGELFF.